This T cell receptor beta chain emerged from a study of PD-1 blockade in mismatch repair-deficient tumors. Trimming removed 2 bases from V and 5 bases from J, with 4 bases in between. Germline V gives CDR1 SGHRS, CDR2 YFSETQ. This CDR3 region has 11 residues. PCR or immunohistochemistry showed mismatch repair deficiency in every enrolled patient. Sequenced by immunoSEQ multiplex PCR; TCRdb stores in-frame clones only, minus some. Of 15,000 to 20,000 clones listed, roughly 84% are singletons. Sequenced here: PBMCs, sampled less than 25 weeks after starting pembrolizumab. This TCR was sampled from an adult with mismatch repair-deficient cancer. This chain uses TRBV5-1 with TRBJ2-5; D call uncertain. CDR3 sequence: CASSLEETQYF. The CDR3, as DNA: TGCGCCAGCAGCTTAGAGGAGACCCAGTACTTC. Full variable domain (missing parts from reference TRBV5-1 and TRBJ2-5): KAGVTQTPRYLIKTRGQQVTLSCSPISGHRSVSWYQQTPGQGLQFLFEYFSETQRNKGNFPGRFSGRQFSNSRSEMNVSTLELGDSALYLCASSLEETQYFGPGTRLLVL.